The rows below give T cell receptor beta chains drawn from one sample of a study of response to subunit inactivated influenza vaccine. TCRdb passed the RT-PCR reads through MiXCR, listing each CDR3 protein once. The sample consists of some 520,000 distinct CDR3 sequences, about 15% of them appearing once. Sequencing used CD4+ T cells sorted from PBMCs, obtained around 25 months after vaccination. The receptors originated from a man between 50 and 75 years old who received an inactivated influenza vaccine. The CDR3 runs from the conserved cysteine through the conserved F or W. A D gene is named only where the DNA matches it firmly. Clone size is stated in some rows and not others, as once, few, many or a class when expanded.

D gene: TRBD1
J gene: TRBJ2-2
V gene: TRBV20-1
clone size: NA
CDR3 protein: CSARDPRTGYVSNTGELFF
CDR3 DNA: TGCAGTGCTAGAGATCCCCGGACAGGGTACGTCTCGAACACCGGGGAGCTGTTTTTT

D gene: NA
J gene: TRBJ2-7
V gene: TRBV7-2
clone size: few
CDR3 protein: CASSPHLLGSEQYF
CDR3 DNA: TGTGCCAGCAGCCCCCACCTGTTGGGGAGCGAGCAGTACTTC

D gene: NA
J gene: TRBJ2-3
V gene: TRBV11-2
clone size: few
CDR3 protein: CASSFDWGGDTQYF
CDR3 DNA: TGTGCCAGCAGCTTCGACTGGGGAGGAGATACGCAGTATTTT

D gene: NA
J gene: TRBJ2-1
V gene: TRBV15
clone size: few
CDR3 protein: CATSRDRGPGGRFF
CDR3 DNA: TGTGCCACCAGCAGAGATCGGGGCCCAGGGGGGAGGTTCTTC

D gene: NA
J gene: TRBJ2-7
V gene: TRBV29-1
clone size: few
CDR3 protein: CSVALGLGYEQYF
CDR3 DNA: TGCAGCGTTGCCCTGGGCCTCGGCTACGAGCAGTACTTC

D gene: NA
J gene: TRBJ2-7
V gene: TRBV29-1
clone size: NA
CDR3 protein: CSVASPHYYEQYF
CDR3 DNA: TGCAGCGTTGCCTCTCCACACTACTACGAGCAGTACTTC

D gene: TRBD1
J gene: TRBJ1-2
V gene: TRBV6-6
clone size: few
CDR3 protein: CASRQGQAYGYTF
CDR3 DNA: TGTGCCAGCAGACAAGGACAGGCTTATGGCTACACCTTC

D gene: TRBD1
J gene: TRBJ2-1
V gene: TRBV6-5
clone size: few
CDR3 protein: CASRPGQGLEFF
CDR3 DNA: TGTGCCAGCAGACCGGGACAGGGCCTGGAGTTCTTC

D gene: TRBD2
J gene: TRBJ2-3
V gene: TRBV2
clone size: few
CDR3 protein: CATASGITDTQYF
CDR3 DNA: TGTGCCACGGCTAGCGGGATCACAGATACGCAGTATTTT

D gene: TRBD2
J gene: TRBJ2-3
V gene: TRBV5-4
clone size: few
CDR3 protein: CASHGGGRGDTQYF
CDR3 DNA: TGTGCCAGCCACGGGGGGGGGCGAGGAGATACGCAGTATTTT

D gene: TRBD2
J gene: TRBJ2-5
V gene: TRBV12-3/TRBV12-4
clone size: NA
CDR3 protein: CASSSIAGEKETQYF
CDR3 DNA: TGTGCCAGCAGCTCGATAGCGGGGGAGAAAGAGACCCAGTACTTC

D gene: TRBD1
J gene: TRBJ1-3
V gene: TRBV20-1
clone size: NA
CDR3 protein: CSATSTGPISGNTIYF
CDR3 DNA: TGCAGTGCTACCTCGACAGGGCCCATCTCTGGAAACACCATATATTTT

D gene: TRBD2
J gene: TRBJ2-3
V gene: TRBV20-1
clone size: NA
CDR3 protein: CSARDPASGVSDTQYF
CDR3 DNA: TGCAGTGCTAGAGATCCGGCTAGCGGGGTGTCAGATACGCAGTATTTT

D gene: TRBD1
J gene: TRBJ1-2
V gene: TRBV10-3
clone size: few
CDR3 protein: CAISGTGLGYGYTF
CDR3 DNA: TGTGCCATCAGCGGGACAGGGCTTGGGTATGGCTACACCTTC

D gene: NA
J gene: TRBJ1-1
V gene: TRBV27
clone size: NA
CDR3 protein: CASSLSEGLKAFF
CDR3 DNA: TGTGCCAGCAGTTTATCCGAGGGGCTTAAGGCTTTCTTT

D gene: NA
J gene: TRBJ2-1
V gene: TRBV5-8
clone size: NA
CDR3 protein: CASSPKGMAARGEQFF
CDR3 DNA: TGTGCCAGCAGCCCTAAGGGAATGGCGGCCCGGGGGGAGCAGTTCTTC

D gene: NA
J gene: TRBJ1-2
V gene: TRBV7-2
clone size: NA
CDR3 protein: CASSHVFGGLGAFGYTF
CDR3 DNA: TGTGCCAGCAGCCATGTTTTCGGGGGTCTGGGGGCTTTCGGCTACACCTTC

D gene: NA
J gene: TRBJ2-3
V gene: TRBV5-1
clone size: few
CDR3 protein: CASTDMSFTDTQYF
CDR3 DNA: TGCGCCAGCACCGACATGAGTTTCACAGATACGCAGTATTTT

D gene: NA
J gene: TRBJ1-2
V gene: TRBV6-6
clone size: few
CDR3 protein: CASRRRDAYTF
CDR3 DNA: TGTGCCAGCAGACGCAGGGACGCCTACACCTTC

D gene: NA
J gene: TRBJ1-3
V gene: TRBV7-8
clone size: NA
CDR3 protein: CASSSRGSGNTIYF
CDR3 DNA: TGTGCCAGCAGCTCCAGGGGATCTGGAAACACCATATATTTT

D gene: TRBD1
J gene: TRBJ2-3
V gene: TRBV20-1
clone size: few
CDR3 protein: CSAHPGTGRTDTQYF
CDR3 DNA: TGCAGTGCTCATCCTGGGACAGGGCGTACGGATACGCAGTATTTT

D gene: NA
J gene: TRBJ2-5
V gene: TRBV29-1
clone size: few
CDR3 protein: CSVVAREHSETQYF
CDR3 DNA: TGCAGCGTTGTGGCGAGAGAGCATTCGGAGACCCAGTACTTC

D gene: NA
J gene: TRBJ2-3
V gene: TRBV7-8
clone size: many
CDR3 protein: CASSLGQWDTQYF
CDR3 DNA: TGTGCCAGCAGCCTAGGCCAGTGGGATACGCAGTATTTT

D gene: NA
J gene: TRBJ2-5
V gene: TRBV29-1
clone size: NA
CDR3 protein: CSVGIIGETQYF
CDR3 DNA: TGCAGCGTTGGAATTATCGGCGAGACCCAGTACTTC